This TCR beta chain originates from a study of shared clonotypes between healthy human individuals. CD4+ cell separation produced CD45RA+ naive and CD45RA-negative memory subsets. Trimming took 5 bases from V and 5 from J, leaving 18 bases between them. CDR1 and CDR2 from the germline V gene are SGHAT and FQNNGV. This CDR3 contains 15 residues. Study-wide points: An effect of sequencing depth on clonotype sharing among donors was expected.

The data were produced by immunoSEQ multiplex PCR, yet TCRdb's version contains in-frame clones alone and is incomplete. The sample includes approximately 2,300,000 clones, under 95% of them seen just once. Note on this clone: Its target is unknown.

The chain recombines TRBV11-2 with TRBJ1-2; perhaps TRBD1 as D (6 bases). Sequenced sample: naive CD4+ T cells from PBMCs. Subset of the sample: CD45RA+ positively selected. This clonotype was obtained from a man aged 18 to 30 in good health. Some clones in this sample may be carry-over from other donors' samples. The CDR3 loop is CASSPVGGKDYGYTF. The CDR3 coding sequence is TGTGCCAGCAGCCCTGTAGGGGGGAAGGATTATGGCTACACCTTC.